A selection of T cell receptor beta chains follows, all from one sample in a study of T cell changes during pregnancy in multiple sclerosis. Sequencing was performed with immunoSEQ multiplex PCR; in TCRdb, only in-frame clones are kept and a portion is missing. This sample has roughly 36,000 clones, with about nine tenths found just once. Sample: peripheral blood, taken in the second trimester of pregnancy. The origin of the receptors is a female donor in good health, enrolled as a control in a pregnancy study. Both conserved end residues are part of each CDR3.

TRBV7-2	15	TRBJ2-1	CASTPQGLPGNEQFF
TRBV4-1	16	TRBJ2-5	CASSHPTSGVQETQYF
TRBV4-2	16	TRBJ2-7	CASSQSNLEGFYEQYF
TRBV23-1	17	TRBJ1-1	CASSQAKGGDRGTEAFF
TRBV4-3	17	TRBJ2-6	CASSASGGESGANVLTF
TRBV5-1	14	TRBJ2-5	CASSLSGLAETQYF
TRBV5-4	15	TRBJ2-3	CASAQPGQSGDTQYF
TRBV27	15	TRBJ1-6	CASSPGYSYNSPLHF
TRBV5-1	19	TRBJ2-4	CASSSKGLAGGTAKNIQYF
TRBV11-1	15	TRBJ2-2	CASSLPGQGTGELFF
TRBV2	14	TRBJ2-3	CASRTGTGPDTQYF
TRBV2	14	TRBJ2-2	CASSWTSNTGELFF
TRBV2	14	TRBJ1-3	CASNDRANGNTIYF
TRBV7-6	17	TRBJ1-6	CASSLGLPRASNSPLHF
TRBV5-1	14	TRBJ2-7	CASSRGLANYEQYF
TRBV7-9	13	TRBJ1-1	CASSSVRTGEAFF
TRBV29-1	15	TRBJ2-3	CSVWSSGAVTDTQYF
TRBV25-1	12	TRBJ2-3	CAIRTPPGTQYF
TRBV28	14	TRBJ2-3	CASSFAGTTDTQYF
TRBV18	14	TRBJ1-1	CASSPKTGYTEAFF
TRBV10-3	14	TRBJ2-5	CATKGASVQETQYF
TRBV7-2	15	TRBJ1-5	CASSIDRGGNQPQHF